This T cell receptor (beta chain) is drawn from a study of blood T cell repertoires in COVID-19. Background on the study: Acute-phase and convalescent COVID-19 samples originated in the United States, Italy and Spain. Sample material is recorded as cDNA or gDNA derived from T cells, B-cell-depleted T cells, or PBMCs.

Germline lookup yields CDR1 MNHEY and CDR2 SVGEGT. V lost 2 bases and J 2 bases, leaving 13 bases between the germline ends. This CDR3 contains 16 residues. Original processing methods: Amplification of reference gene primers provided the estimated nucleated cell counts. Using immunoSEQ multiplex PCR, the repertoire was profiled, and TCRdb retains in-frame clones only, with some absent. That table supplies the V and J calls and clone size; D and trimming were determined from the DNA. There are 75,000 to 100,000 clones in the sample; approximately 87% occur only once, and approximately 7% lies in the top ten.

The chain has TRBV6-2 or TRBV6-3 and TRBJ1-5; perhaps TRBD1 as D (6 bases). Sequenced material: peripheral blood. This TCR was sampled from a human donor with acute or convalescent COVID-19. The donor label of this sample is uncertain. The CDR3 region has the DNA TGTGCCAGCAGTTACGGGGGCAGGGCGGGCAATCAGCCCCAGCATTTT. Translation gives CASSYGGRAGNQPQHF.